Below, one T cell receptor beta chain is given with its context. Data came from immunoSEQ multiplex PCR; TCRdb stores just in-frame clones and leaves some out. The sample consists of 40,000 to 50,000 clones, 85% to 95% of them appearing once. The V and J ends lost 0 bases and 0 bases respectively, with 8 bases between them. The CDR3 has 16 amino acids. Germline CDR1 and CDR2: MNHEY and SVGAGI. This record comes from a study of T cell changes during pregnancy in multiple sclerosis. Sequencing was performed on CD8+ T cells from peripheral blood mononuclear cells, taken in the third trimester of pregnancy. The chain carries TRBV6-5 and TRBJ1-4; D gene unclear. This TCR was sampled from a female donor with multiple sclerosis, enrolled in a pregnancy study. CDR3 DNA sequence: TGTGCCAGCAGTTACTCTGAGCCGCCAACTAATGAAAAACTGTTTTTT. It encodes CASSYSEPPTNEKLFF.